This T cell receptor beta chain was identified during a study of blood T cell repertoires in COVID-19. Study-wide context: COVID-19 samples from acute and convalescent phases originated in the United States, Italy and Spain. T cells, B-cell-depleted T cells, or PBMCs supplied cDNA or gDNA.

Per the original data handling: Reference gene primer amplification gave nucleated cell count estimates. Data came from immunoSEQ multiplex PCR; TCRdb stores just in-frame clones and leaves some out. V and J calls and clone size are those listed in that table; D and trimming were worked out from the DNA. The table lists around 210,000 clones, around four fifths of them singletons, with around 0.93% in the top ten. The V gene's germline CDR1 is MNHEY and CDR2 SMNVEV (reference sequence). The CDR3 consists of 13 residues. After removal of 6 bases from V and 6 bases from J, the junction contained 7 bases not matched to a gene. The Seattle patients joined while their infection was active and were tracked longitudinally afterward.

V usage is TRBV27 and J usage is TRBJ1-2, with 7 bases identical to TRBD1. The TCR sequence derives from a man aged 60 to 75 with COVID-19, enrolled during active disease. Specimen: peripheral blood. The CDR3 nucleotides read TGTGCCAGCAGCTTCCGACAGGGCCATGGCTACACCTTC. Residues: CASSFRQGHGYTF.